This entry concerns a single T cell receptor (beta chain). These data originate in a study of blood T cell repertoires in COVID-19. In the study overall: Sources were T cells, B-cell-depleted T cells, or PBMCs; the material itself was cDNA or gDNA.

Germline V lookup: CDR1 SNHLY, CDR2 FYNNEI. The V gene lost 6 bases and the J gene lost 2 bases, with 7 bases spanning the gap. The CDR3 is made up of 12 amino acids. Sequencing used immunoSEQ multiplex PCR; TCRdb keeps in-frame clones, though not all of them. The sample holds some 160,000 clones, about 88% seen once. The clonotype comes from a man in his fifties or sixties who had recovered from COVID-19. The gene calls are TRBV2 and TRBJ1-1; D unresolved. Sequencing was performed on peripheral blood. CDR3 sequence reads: CASSPFNTEAFF. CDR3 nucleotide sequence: TGTGCCAGCAGCCCGTTTAACACTGAAGCTTTCTTT.